These 16 T cell receptor beta chains came from one sample sequenced in a study of blood T cells in healthy people across ages. The use of a sample-barcoded 5' primer and a J-beta primer mix characterized a second PCR of roughly 7 to 11 cycles. MiXCR, applied by TCRdb to the 5' RACE reads, yields one record per CDR3 protein. The data hold around 1,000,000 distinct CDR3 sequences, with under 30% observed a single time. The same sample was also studied in work on T cells of mothers and their children.

Sequenced sample: blood. The receptors come from a girl aged 2-10 years in good health.

V and J are TRBV12-3 or TRBV12-4 and TRBJ2-2, with D possibly matching TRBD1 (7 bases). Trimming shortened V by 6 bases and J by 7 bases, and 18 bases separated the two germline ends. The CDR3 contains 15 residues. CDR3 coding DNA: TGTGCCAGCAGACACGACAGGGAGGAGGTCGGGGAGCTGTTTTTT. This gives the protein CASRHDREEVGELFF.

This clonotype was seen a handful of times. The chain carries TRBV5-1 and TRBJ1-2, with D unclear. Trimming took 5 bases from V and 5 from J, leaving 16 bases between them. In germline, CDR1 is SGHRS, CDR2 YFSETQ. The CDR3 extends over 14 amino acids. For the CDR3, the DNA is TGCGCCAGCAGGTCGAACGGAGTTACTTATGGCTACACCTTC. Residues: CASRSNGVTYGYTF.

The V and J genes are TRBV6-5 and TRBJ1-5, with a tentative D call TRBD1 (6 bases). The germline CDR1 and CDR2 sequences are MNHEY and SVGAGI. Trimming cost V 0 bases and J 7 bases, with 10 bases left between them. This CDR3 has 14 residues. CDR3 amino acids: CASSYSTGGQPQHF. The CDR3 DNA reads as TGTGCCAGCAGTTACTCGACGGGGGGCCAGCCCCAGCATTTT.

This clonotype came up a few times. The gene calls are TRBV5-1 and TRBJ2-1; D is ambiguous. This CDR3 region has 12 residues. In germline, CDR1 is SGHRS, CDR2 YFSETQ. With 3 bases removed from V and 9 bases from J, the gap between germline ends came to 10 bases. This chain's CDR3 is CASSYQRGEQFF. CDR3 nucleotides: TGCGCCAGCAGCTACCAGCGAGGTGAGCAGTTCTTC.

This clonotype was observed a handful of times. V is TRBV5-1 and J is TRBJ1-2; TRBD1 might be the D (6 bases). The length of the CDR3 is 14 residues. Germline loops: CDR1 SGHRS, CDR2 YFSETQ. V was clipped by 0 bases and J by 6 bases, with 12 bases between them. The CDR3: CASSLEGGPHGYTF. CDR3 DNA: TGCGCCAGCAGCTTGGAGGGGGGACCCCATGGCTACACCTTC.

The chain couples TRBV2 to TRBJ1-3; D is ambiguous. V lost 1 base, J lost 3 bases, and 10 bases lay in between. This CDR3 has 15 amino acids. Per germline, CDR1 SNHLY and CDR2 FYNNEI. DNA for the CDR3: TGTGCCAGCAGTGAAGAGGGTCATGGTGGAAACACCATATATTTT. It is translated as CASSEEGHGGNTIYF.

This clonotype appeared a few times. This chain links TRBV6-5 with TRBJ2-7; D is possibly TRBD2 (5 bases). Germline CDR1 is MNHEY and CDR2 is SVGAGI. This CDR3 has 15 residues. The V end lost 8 bases, the J end lost 5 bases, and 22 bases lay between the germline ends. The CDR3 protein is CASGEGTFAGDEQYF. The CDR3 DNA is TGTGCCAGCGGAGAGGGAACTTTCGCAGGCGACGAGCAGTACTTC.

CDR3 protein: CASSPRTSGTHEQYF. CDR3 bases: TGTGCCAGCAGCCCGCGGACTAGCGGGACCCACGAGCAGTACTTC. The rearrangement joins TRBV6-6 to TRBJ2-7, with TRBD2 matching over 12 bases. The CDR3 length is 15 residues. CDR1 is MNHNY and CDR2 is SVGAGI in the germline V gene (reference sequence). After removal of 6 bases from V and 5 bases from J, the junction contained 8 bases not matched to a gene.

This clonotype was seen at least ten times. The chain employs TRBV7-2 and TRBJ1-4; no clear D. V lost 5 bases and J lost 0, with 7 bases in between. This CDR3 has 14 amino acids. Germline CDR1 and CDR2: SGHTA and FQGNSA. As DNA, the CDR3 is TGTGCCAGCAGCAACAAACCAACTAATGAAAAACTGTTTTTT. Translated, it gives CASSNKPTNEKLFF.

This rearrangement joins TRBV6-6 to TRBJ2-5; D remains ambiguous. The CDR3 contains 14 residues. Trimming stripped 5 bases from V and 2 bases from J, with 12 bases between. Per the germline V gene, CDR1 is MNHNY and CDR2 is SVGAGI (reference sequence). DNA of the CDR3: TGTGCCAGCAGTCACGGAACATTACAAGAGACCCAGTACTTC. As protein: CASSHGTLQETQYF.

The chain uses TRBV12-5 and TRBJ2-7, with TRBD2 matching over 7 bases. Trimming cost V 1 base and J 7 bases; bases outside gene matches: 7. The CDR3 extends over 14 amino acids. CDR1 and CDR2 (germline): LGHNT, FRNRAP. The CDR3 DNA reads TGTGCTAGTGGTTTGGGAGATTCAGCGGGAGAGCAGTACTTC. Amino acids: CASGLGDSAGEQYF.

This clonotype was seen more than once but under ten times. The rearrangement uses TRBV11-1 and TRBJ2-7, with TRBD1 identical over 8 bases. The CDR3 has 14 amino acids. The V and J ends lost 5 bases and 5 bases, in that order; junction bases with no gene match: 8. Germline V lookup: CDR1 SGHAT, CDR2 FQDESV (reference sequence). The CDR3 nucleotides are TGTGCCAGCAGCCCAGGGGGCGCCGGGCACGAGCAGTACTTC. This translates into CASSPGGAGHEQYF.

Note on this clonotype: One end of the junction fails to match germline, which may point to a read error. This sequence joins TRBV11-2 and TRBJ2-1; TRBD2 agrees at 7 bases. Germline CDR1 and CDR2: SGHAT and FQNNGV. The CDR3 contains 13 residues. The chain's CDR3 is CASSHGDYNEQLF. The CDR3, as DNA: TGTGCCAGCAGCCACGGGGACTACAATGAGCAGCTCTTC.

V usage is TRBV4-1 and J usage is TRBJ1-5; D call uncertain. Germline V lookup: CDR1 MGHRA, CDR2 YSYEKL. The CDR3 runs to 15 residues. V lost 3 bases and J lost 3, with 12 bases in between. Written as DNA, the CDR3 is TGCGCCAGCAGCCAGGACTGGGAACACAATCAGCCCCAGCATTTT. It translates to CASSQDWEHNQPQHF.

Only a few counts were recorded for this clonotype. The genes are TRBV4-1 and TRBJ1-5; D unresolved. V was cut by 1 base and J by 0 bases, with 10 bases left in between. The CDR3 covers 16 residues. Germline V gene lookup returns CDR1 MGHRA and CDR2 YSYEKL. Here the CDR3 DNA reads TGCGCCAGCAGCCAAGTGGTTAGGGATAGCAATCAGCCCCAGCATTTT. This sequence encodes CASSQVVRDSNQPQHF.

The chain employs TRBV20-1 and TRBJ2-7; D is perhaps TRBD2 (5 bases). From germline, CDR1 is DFQATT and CDR2 SNEGSKA (reference sequence). The CDR3 extends over 15 amino acids. V lost 3 bases to trimming and J lost 0 bases, with 15 bases between them. CDR3 amino acids: CSASPRPGSSYEQYF. CDR3 bases: TGCAGTGCTAGCCCCCGCCCGGGGAGCTCCTACGAGCAGTACTTC.